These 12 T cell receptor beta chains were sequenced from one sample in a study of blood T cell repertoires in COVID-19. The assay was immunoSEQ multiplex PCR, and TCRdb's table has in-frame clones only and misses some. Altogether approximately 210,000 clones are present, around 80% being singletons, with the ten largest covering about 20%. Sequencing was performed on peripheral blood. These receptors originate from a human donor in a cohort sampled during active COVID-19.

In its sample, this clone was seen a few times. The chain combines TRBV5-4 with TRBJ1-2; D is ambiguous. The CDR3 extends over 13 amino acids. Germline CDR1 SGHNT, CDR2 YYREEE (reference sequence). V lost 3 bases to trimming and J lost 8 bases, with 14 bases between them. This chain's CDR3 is CASSSGREWGYTF. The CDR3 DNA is TGTGCCAGCAGCTCCGGAAGGGAGTGGGGCTACACCTTC.

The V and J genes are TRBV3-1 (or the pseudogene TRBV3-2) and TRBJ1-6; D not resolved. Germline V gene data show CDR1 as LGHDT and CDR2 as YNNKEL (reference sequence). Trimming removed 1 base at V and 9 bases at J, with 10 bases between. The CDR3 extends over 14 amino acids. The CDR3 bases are TGTGCCAGCAGCCAAGCTGTCTCCCGTTCACCCCTCCACTTT. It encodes CASSQAVSRSPLHF.

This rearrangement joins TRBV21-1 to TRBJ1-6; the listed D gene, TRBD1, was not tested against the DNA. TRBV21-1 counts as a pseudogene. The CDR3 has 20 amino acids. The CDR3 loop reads CASSSRGIQGGDLDFMTLHF. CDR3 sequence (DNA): TGTGCCAGCAGCTCTAGGGGGATTCAAGGGGGCGACCTAGATTTTATGACCCTCCACTTT.

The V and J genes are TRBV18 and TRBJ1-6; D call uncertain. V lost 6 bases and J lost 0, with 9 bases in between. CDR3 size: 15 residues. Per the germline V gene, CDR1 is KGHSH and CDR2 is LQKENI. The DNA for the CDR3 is TGTGCCAGCTCGTCCGGGAGCTCCTATAATTCACCCCTCCACTTT. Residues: CASSSGSSYNSPLHF.

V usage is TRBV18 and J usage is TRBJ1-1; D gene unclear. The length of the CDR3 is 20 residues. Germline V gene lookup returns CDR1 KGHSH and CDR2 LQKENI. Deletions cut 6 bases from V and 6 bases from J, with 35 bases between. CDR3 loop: CASSFWVTKGFTGSGPEAFF. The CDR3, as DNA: TGTGCCAGCTCTTTTTGGGTGACCAAGGGTTTTACGGGGTCTGGGCCTGAAGCTTTCTTT.

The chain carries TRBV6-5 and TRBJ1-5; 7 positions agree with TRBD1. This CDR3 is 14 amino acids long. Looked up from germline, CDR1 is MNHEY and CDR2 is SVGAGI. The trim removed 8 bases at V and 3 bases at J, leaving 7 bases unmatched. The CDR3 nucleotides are TGTGCCAGCTCGACAGGGCCACTCAATCAGCCCCAGCATTTT. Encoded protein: CASSTGPLNQPQHF.

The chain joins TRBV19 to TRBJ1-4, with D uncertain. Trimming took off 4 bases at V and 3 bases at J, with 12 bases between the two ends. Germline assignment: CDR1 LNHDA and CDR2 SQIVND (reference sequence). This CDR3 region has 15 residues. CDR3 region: CASSNQVRANEKLFF. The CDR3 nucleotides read TGTGCCAGTAGTAATCAAGTACGGGCTAATGAAAAACTGTTTTTT.

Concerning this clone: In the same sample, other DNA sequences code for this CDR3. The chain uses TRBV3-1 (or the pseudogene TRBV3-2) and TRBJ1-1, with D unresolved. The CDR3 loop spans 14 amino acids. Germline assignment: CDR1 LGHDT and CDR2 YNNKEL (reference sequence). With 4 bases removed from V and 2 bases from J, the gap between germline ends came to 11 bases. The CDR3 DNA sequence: TGTGCCAGCAGCCTTGGTCAGGTAAACACTGAAGCTTTCTTT. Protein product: CASSLGQVNTEAFF.

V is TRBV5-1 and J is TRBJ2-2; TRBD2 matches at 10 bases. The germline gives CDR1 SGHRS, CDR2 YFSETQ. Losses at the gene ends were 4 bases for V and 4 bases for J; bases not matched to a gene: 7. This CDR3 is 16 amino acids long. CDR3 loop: CASSGASGSPTGELFF. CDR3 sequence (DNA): TGCGCCAGCAGCGGAGCTAGCGGGAGCCCCACCGGGGAGCTGTTTTTT.

CDR3 region: CASSQETGTSHADTQYF. In DNA form, the CDR3 reads TGTGCCAGCAGCCAAGAAACCGGGACTAGTCATGCAGATACGCAGTATTTT. The rearrangement joins TRBV14 to TRBJ2-3; 8 bases map to TRBD2. The CDR3 runs 17 residues. Germline V gene sequence: CDR1 SGHDN, CDR2 FVKESK. Unmatched junction bases numbered 9, after V lost 0 bases and J lost 4 bases.

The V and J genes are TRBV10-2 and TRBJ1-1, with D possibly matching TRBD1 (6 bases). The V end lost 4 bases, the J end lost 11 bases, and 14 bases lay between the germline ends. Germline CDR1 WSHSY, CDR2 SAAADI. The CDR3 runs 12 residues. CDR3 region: CASSVAGEWAFF. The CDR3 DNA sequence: TGCGCCAGCAGTGTGGCAGGGGAGTGGGCTTTCTTT.

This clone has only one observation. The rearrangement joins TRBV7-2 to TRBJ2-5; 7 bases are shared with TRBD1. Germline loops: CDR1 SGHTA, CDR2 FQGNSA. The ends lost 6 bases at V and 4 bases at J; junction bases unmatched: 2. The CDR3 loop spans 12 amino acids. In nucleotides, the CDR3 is TGTGCCAGCAGGCCAGGGGGAGAGACCCAGTACTTC. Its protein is CASRPGGETQYF. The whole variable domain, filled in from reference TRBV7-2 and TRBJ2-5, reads GAGVSQSPSNKVTEKGKDVELRCDPISGHTALYWYRQSLGQGLEFLIYFQGNSAPDKSGLPSDRFSAERTGGSVSTLTIQRTQQEDSAVYLCASRPGGETQYFGPGTRLLVL.